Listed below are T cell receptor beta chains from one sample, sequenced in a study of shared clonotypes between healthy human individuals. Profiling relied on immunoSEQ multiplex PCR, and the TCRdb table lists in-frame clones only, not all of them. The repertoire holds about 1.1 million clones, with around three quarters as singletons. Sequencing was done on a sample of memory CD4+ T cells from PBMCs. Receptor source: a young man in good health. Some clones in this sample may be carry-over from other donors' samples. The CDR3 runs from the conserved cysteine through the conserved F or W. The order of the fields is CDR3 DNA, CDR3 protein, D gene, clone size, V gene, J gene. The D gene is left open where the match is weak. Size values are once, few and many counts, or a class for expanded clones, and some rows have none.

TGTGCCAGCAGCCCCCCGGGAAGAGCCCGGGGTCAAGAGACCCAGTACTTC	CASSPPGRARGQETQYF	.	.	TRBV9	TRBJ2-5
TGTGCCAGCAGGTCACAGGGGAGGGAGCAGTACTTC	CASRSQGREQYF	.	.	TRBV28	TRBJ2-7
TGTGCCAGCAGAGTCCAGGCCTCTAGCACAGATACGCAGTATTTT	CASRVQASSTDTQYF	.	.	TRBV6-4	TRBJ2-3
TGCAGCGTCAGACCGACAGGGAGCTCCTACGAGCAGTACTTC	CSVRPTGSSYEQYF	TRBD1	.	TRBV29-1	TRBJ2-7
TGTGCCAGCAGCTTGCTGGGACAGGGGGCGAAAGGCTACACCTTC	CASSLLGQGAKGYTF	TRBD1	.	TRBV5-6	TRBJ1-2
TGTGCCAGCTCACAGGACCTCAATCAGCCCCAGCATTTT	CASSQDLNQPQHF	.	.	TRBV18	TRBJ1-5
TGTGCCAGCAGTTACTCGAAAGGGGGGAAGGAGCTGTTTTTT	CASSYSKGGKELFF	.	.	TRBV6-5	TRBJ2-2
TGTGCCAGCAGTGGCGGAGACAGGGTAAGTCAGCCCCAGCATTTT	CASSGGDRVSQPQHF	TRBD1	.	TRBV6-1	TRBJ1-5
TGTGCCAGCACCGGGTTCGGGCAAGGCTACACCTTC	CASTGFGQGYTF	.	.	TRBV28	TRBJ1-2
TGTGCCAGCTCACCTGCGTGGGAGGAGACAGATACGCAGTATTTT	CASSPAWEETDTQYF	.	.	TRBV18	TRBJ2-3
TGTGCCAGCAGCCCGCAGACAGGGAATGCGGGCGGGGAGCTGTTTTTT	CASSPQTGNAGGELFF	TRBD1	.	TRBV9	TRBJ2-2
TGTGCCAGCTCACCACCCGGCGAGACCCAGTACTTC	CASSPPGETQYF	.	.	TRBV18	TRBJ2-5
TGTGCCAGCACCCTAGCGGGAGGGACAGCAGAGACCCAGTACTTC	CASTLAGGTAETQYF	TRBD2	.	TRBV2	TRBJ2-5
TGTGCCACCAGCGTAAGACGGGCCCACTCTGGAAACACCATATATTTT	CATSVRRAHSGNTIYF	.	.	TRBV15	TRBJ1-3
TGTGCCAGCAGTGAATCCCTCCCTAGCGGCTCCTACAATGAGCAGTTCTTC	CASSESLPSGSYNEQFF	TRBD2	.	TRBV6-1	TRBJ2-1
TGTGCTAGTGGTCCCCGGACAGGGCGAAATGAGCAGTTCTTC	CASGPRTGRNEQFF	TRBD1	.	TRBV12-5	TRBJ2-1
TGCGCCAGCAGCTCACAGGGCAATGAGCAGTTCTTC	CASSSQGNEQFF	.	many	TRBV5-1	TRBJ2-1
TGTGCCAGCAGCTCAGGCACTTGGGCGAGCTCCTACGAGCAGTACTTC	CASSSGTWASSYEQYF	.	once	TRBV7-9	TRBJ2-7
TGTGCCAGCAGCCCACGGACTAGTACCTACAATGAGCAGTTCTTC	CASSPRTSTYNEQFF	TRBD2	.	TRBV4-2	TRBJ2-1
TGTGCCAGCAGCCAATTACTTTCGGGCGTCAGCACAGATACGCAGTATTTT	CASSQLLSGVSTDTQYF	.	.	TRBV14	TRBJ2-3
TGTGCCAGCAGCCCCACCAGACAGGGGGCTATAGAGACCCAGTACTTC	CASSPTRQGAIETQYF	TRBD1	.	TRBV11-2	TRBJ2-5
TGCGCCAGCAGCTTGCCTAGCGCGGGTGAGCAGTTCTTC	CASSLPSAGEQFF	.	.	TRBV5-1	TRBJ2-1
TGCGCCAGCAGCTTGGCCTTTAGCGGGACAGTCTCCTACGAGCAGTACTTC	CASSLAFSGTVSYEQYF	.	.	TRBV5-1	TRBJ2-7
TGTGCCAGCAGTGATGGCAGGGGGCCGACTTACTTC	CASSDGRGPTYF	TRBD1	.	TRBV2	TRBJ2-7
TGTGCCAGCAGTTTATCAGTTCTAGCGGACTACGAGCAGTACTTC	CASSLSVLADYEQYF	TRBD2	once	TRBV27	TRBJ2-7
TGTGCCAGTAGCGTCCGGGGGGAAAGATCCTACGAGCAGTACTTC	CASSVRGERSYEQYF	TRBD2	.	TRBV19	TRBJ2-7
TGTGCCAGCAGCTTGGATGGTAGCGGGAGCTACGAGCAGTACTTC	CASSLDGSGSYEQYF	TRBD2	once	TRBV5-6	TRBJ2-7
TGTGCCAGCTCATCGGGGGGGCGCACCGGGGAGCTGTTTTTT	CASSSGGRTGELFF	TRBD2	.	TRBV18	TRBJ2-2
TGCGCCAGCAGCTCGCAGGGGGCGAACACTGAAGCTTTCTTT	CASSSQGANTEAFF	TRBD1	.	TRBV5-1	TRBJ1-1
TGTGCCAGCAGCTTTGATGTCGGGGGCGGCGGGGCCTACGAGCAGTACTTC	CASSFDVGGGGAYEQYF	.	.	TRBV7-9	TRBJ2-7
TGTGCCGGCCCCACCAGGAGGACAGATACGCAGTATTTT	CAGPTRRTDTQYF	.	once	TRBV6-5	TRBJ2-3
TGTGCCAGCAGCTTATTTGGGGGACAAGAGACCCAGTACTTC	CASSLFGGQETQYF	.	.	TRBV7-9	TRBJ2-5
TGTGCCAGCAGCCCCACAGTCTCCTACGAGCAGTACTTC	CASSPTVSYEQYF	.	few	TRBV7-2	TRBJ2-7
TGTGCCACCAGTCACGGACAGGGCGAAGAGACCCAGTACTTC	CATSHGQGEETQYF	TRBD1	.	TRBV15	TRBJ2-5
TGTGCCAGCAGCCAAGTCCTGGGACAGGGATTTACCCACGAGCAGTACTTC	CASSQVLGQGFTHEQYF	TRBD1	.	TRBV14	TRBJ2-7
TGTGCCAGCTCACGGTCTACTCCGGGACAGGGCGAGACCCAGTACTTC	CASSRSTPGQGETQYF	TRBD1	.	TRBV18	TRBJ2-5
TGTGCCAGCAGTAGGATGTTCAATGAAGCTTTCTTT	CASSRMFNEAFF	.	.	TRBV6-1	TRBJ1-1
TGTGCCAGCAGCCCCGGGACAGGGGGCGCCTATACGCAGTATTTT	CASSPGTGGAYTQYF	TRBD1	.	TRBV7-3	TRBJ2-3
TGTGCCAGCAGCCTCGCACCTTACAGGGGCGATGAGCAGTTCTTC	CASSLAPYRGDEQFF	TRBD1	few	TRBV11-3	TRBJ2-1
TGTGCCAGCAGTTTGGTTTCGGGGGTGAACACTGAAGCTTTCTTT	CASSLVSGVNTEAFF	.	.	TRBV28	TRBJ1-1
TGTGCCAGCAGCTTCGGGACAGTTATGGGCGAGCAGTACTTC	CASSFGTVMGEQYF	TRBD1	.	TRBV7-2	TRBJ2-7
TGTGCCAGCTCGTCGTCCGGGTACGAGCAGTACTTC	CASSSSGYEQYF	.	.	TRBV2	TRBJ2-7
TGTGCCAGCTGCGGGACAGCACCCTCTGGGGCCAACGTCCTGACTTTC	CASCGTAPSGANVLTF	.	.	TRBV6-4	TRBJ2-6
TGTGCCAGCAGCCTGGGGGATAGCAATCAGCCCCAGCATTTT	CASSLGDSNQPQHF	.	.	TRBV27	TRBJ1-5
TGTGCCAGCAGTTCAATATTTTTGGGGAAAGGTAGCAATCAGCCCCAGCATTTT	CASSSIFLGKGSNQPQHF	.	.	TRBV28	TRBJ1-5
TGTGCCAGCAGGGGACTGGACTCCGATACGCAGTATTTT	CASRGLDSDTQYF	.	.	TRBV7-6	TRBJ2-3
TGTGCCAGCAGCGCGCTCACAGATACGCAGTATTTT	CASSALTDTQYF	.	.	TRBV9	TRBJ2-3
TGTGCCACCAGCAGTCGAGCTAGCGGGAGAGGGGAGACCCAGTACTTC	CATSSRASGRGETQYF	TRBD2	.	TRBV15	TRBJ2-5
TGTGCCAGCTCACCACAGAGGATACAGACAGGGAGATTGAACACTGAAGCTTTCTTT	CASSPQRIQTGRLNTEAFF	TRBD1	.	TRBV18	TRBJ1-1
TGTGCCAGTCAGGGACTAGCGGATCACAATGAGCAGTTCTTC	CASQGLADHNEQFF	TRBD2	.	TRBV6-5	TRBJ2-1
TGTGCCAGCAGTTCAAGACAGGGCCCCCACACTGAAGCTTTCTTT	CASSSRQGPHTEAFF	TRBD1	.	TRBV5-4	TRBJ1-1
TGTGCCAGCAGGGGGGGACCCAATGAAAAACTGTTTTTT	CASRGGPNEKLFF	.	.	TRBV28	TRBJ1-4
TGTGCCAGCAGTATTAGCGCCTACTCCTACAATGAGCAGTTCTTC	CASSISAYSYNEQFF	.	.	TRBV6-5	TRBJ2-1
TGTGCCAGCAGTTACTCGAGAGTGGGGGGAACCTACGAGCAGTACTTC	CASSYSRVGGTYEQYF	.	.	TRBV6-6	TRBJ2-7
TGCGCCAGCACCACCGGGGCTGAAGCTTTCTTT	CASTTGAEAFF	.	.	TRBV10-2	TRBJ1-1
TGTGCCAGCAGCTTAATGGTGAGCTCCTACAATGAGCAGTTCTTC	CASSLMVSSYNEQFF	.	.	TRBV7-6	TRBJ2-1
TGTGCCAGCAGCCAGGAACTCTATGGCTACACCTTC	CASSQELYGYTF	.	.	TRBV7-9	TRBJ1-2
TGTGCCAGCAGCCCTCGACTAGCGGGAGGGGACATTCAGTACTTC	CASSPRLAGGDIQYF	TRBD2	.	TRBV11-2	TRBJ2-4
TGTGCCAGCAGTATTAGCGGGAGGGTGGCCTACGAGCAGTACTTC	CASSISGRVAYEQYF	TRBD2	.	TRBV6-7	TRBJ2-7